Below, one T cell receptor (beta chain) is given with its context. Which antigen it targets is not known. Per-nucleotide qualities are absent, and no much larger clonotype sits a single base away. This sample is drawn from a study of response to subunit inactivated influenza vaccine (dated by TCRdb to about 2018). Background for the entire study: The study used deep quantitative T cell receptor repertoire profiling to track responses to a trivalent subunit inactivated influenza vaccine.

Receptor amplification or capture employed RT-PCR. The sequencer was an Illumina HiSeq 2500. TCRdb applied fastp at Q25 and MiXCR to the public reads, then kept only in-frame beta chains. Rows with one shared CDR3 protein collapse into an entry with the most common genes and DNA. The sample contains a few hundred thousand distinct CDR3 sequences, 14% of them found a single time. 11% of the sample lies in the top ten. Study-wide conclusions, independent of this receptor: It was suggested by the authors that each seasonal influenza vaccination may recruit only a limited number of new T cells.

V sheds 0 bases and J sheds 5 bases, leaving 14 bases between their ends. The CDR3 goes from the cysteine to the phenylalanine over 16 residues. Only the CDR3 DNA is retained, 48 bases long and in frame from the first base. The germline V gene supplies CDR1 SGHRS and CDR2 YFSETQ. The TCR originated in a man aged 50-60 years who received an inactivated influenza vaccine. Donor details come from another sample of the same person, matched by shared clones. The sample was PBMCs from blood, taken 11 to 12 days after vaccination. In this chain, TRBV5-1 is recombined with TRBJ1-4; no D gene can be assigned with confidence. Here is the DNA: TGCGCCAGCAGCTTGGGCGAACTAGCTCTGAATGAAAAACTGTTTTTT. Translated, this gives CASSLGELALNEKLFF.